This passage covers 6 T cell receptor beta chains from one sample sequenced in a study of T cells in Graves' hyperthyroidism and ophthalmopathy (dated by TCRdb to the late 2010s). The library came from multiplex PCR. Reads for this sample came from an Illumina HiSeq 2000. The TCR beta CDR3 regions were amplified from RNA transcripts. For the first round of RT-PCR on the TCR CDR3, the HTBI primer set was used together with the Qiagen OneStep RT-PCR kit. Through fastp at Q25 and MiXCR, TCRdb rebuilt clones from the public reads, retaining in-frame beta chains. Identical CDR3 protein sequences are pooled into one entry, listed with their most common genes and DNA. Counted in this sample were about 680,000 distinct CDR3 sequences; around a third of them appeared once. The ten largest account for less than 40% of the sample. The sample comprised blood. Receptors were obtained from a middle-aged woman with Graves' hyperthyroidism.

On this clonotype itself: Sequence at one end of the junction differs from germline and may be a read error. The V call is TRBV9, the J call TRBJ2-5; the match to TRBD2 covers 8 bases. Germline lookup yields CDR1 SGDLS and CDR2 YYNGEE. The CDR3 runs 15 residues. CDR3 in amino acids: CASSAGGRGQETRYF. CDR3 DNA: TGTGCCAGCAGCGCGGGGGGGCGGGGGCAAGAGACCCGGTACTTC. Complete variable domain (other parts from reference TRBV9 and TRBJ2-5): DSGVTQTPKHLITATGQRVTLRCSPRSGDLSVYWYQQSLDQGLQFLIQYYNGEERAKGNILERFSAQQFPDLHSELNLSSLELGDSALYFCASSAGGRGQETRYFGPGTRLLVL.

The V gene is TRBV9, the J gene TRBJ2-2, with TRBD2 as a possible D gene (5 bases). The CDR3 has 15 amino acids. CDR1 is SGDLS, CDR2 YYNGEE, per germline. The V end lost 0 bases, the J end lost 4 bases, and 10 bases lay between the germline ends. This CDR3 is CASSVGGRITGELFF. The DNA for the CDR3 is TGTGCCAGCAGCGTAGGCGGGCGTATCACCGGGGAGCTGTTTTTT. The full variable domain, rest sourced from reference TRBV9 and TRBJ2-2, is DSGVTQTPKHLITATGQRVTLRCSPRSGDLSVYWYQQSLDQGLQFLIQYYNGEERAKGNILERFSAQQFPDLHSELNLSSLELGDSALYFCASSVGGRITGELFFGEGSRLTVL.

In this sample, this clonotype turned up many times. The chain has TRBV9 and TRBJ1-1; D not resolved. The CDR3 consists of 13 residues. V was clipped by 3 bases and J by 5 bases, with 11 bases between them. In germline, CDR1 is SGDLS, CDR2 YYNGEE. Here the CDR3 reads CASSGGDRTEAFF. Written as DNA, the CDR3 is TGTGCCAGCAGCGGTGGAGATCGAACTGAAGCTTTCTTT.

The J gene is TRBJ2-7, the V gene TRBV7-9; D unresolved. Germline V gene data show CDR1 as SEHNR and CDR2 as FQNEAQ (reference sequence). V was pared by 4 bases and J by 2 bases, with 9 bases between. CDR3 length equals 13 residues. The CDR3 reads CASSSLETYEQYF. The CDR3 nucleotides are TGTGCCAGCAGCTCCCTCGAAACCTACGAGCAGTACTTC.

The V call is TRBV5-1, the J call TRBJ1-2, with D perhaps matching TRBD1 (6 bases). V lost 0 bases and J lost 5, with 11 bases in between. The CDR3 runs to 14 residues. CDR1 is SGHRS and CDR2 is YFSETQ in the germline V gene. CDR3 amino acids: CASSLEGDEYGYTF. The CDR3 nucleotides read TGCGCCAGCAGCTTGGAGGGGGACGAATATGGCTACACCTTC.

This chain joins TRBV14 and TRBJ2-6, with D perhaps matching TRBD2 (6 bases). The CDR3 contains 18 residues. Germline values: CDR1 SGHDN, CDR2 FVKESK. V lost 8 bases and J lost 4, with 24 bases in between. In nucleotides, the CDR3 is TGTGCCAGCTCACCACGTTTCTCGGGAGACGTCGGGGCCAACGTCCTGACTTTC. Amino acids: CASSPRFSGDVGANVLTF.